Listed here are 21 T cell receptor beta chains from one sample, sequenced in a study of control samples from healthy donors and cancer patients. Here immunoSEQ multiplex PCR was the method, and the copy in TCRdb shows in-frame clones only, minus some. The table lists over 85,000 clones, roughly 80% of them singletons, with roughly 40% in the top ten. The source material was PBMCs. These receptors originate from a man in his 70s with lung cancer.

This chain connects TRBV20-1 to TRBJ2-1; 7 nucleotides agree with TRBD2. The germline V gene has CDR1 DFQATT and CDR2 SNEGSKA (reference sequence). The J segment lost 15 bases and the V segment lost 3 bases, leaving 17 bases of the junction unmatched. The CDR3 has 14 amino acids. The DNA for the CDR3 is TGCAGTGCTAGTGTCCAGCGGGGTGGAACCAAGACGTTCTTC. It yields the protein CSASVQRGGTKTFF.

V usage is TRBV10-1 and J usage is TRBJ2-3; D remains unclear. V was shortened by 4 bases and J by 2 bases, with 10 bases between the two germline ends. CDR3 length: 14 residues. Germline lookup yields CDR1 WNHNN and CDR2 SYGVQD (reference sequence). Here the CDR3 DNA reads TGCGCCAGCAGTGTTCACAGAGACACAGATACGCAGTATTTT. Its protein is CASSVHRDTDTQYF.

V usage is TRBV5-1 and J usage is TRBJ1-1; 7 bases line up with TRBD1. The CDR3 runs to 16 residues. With 4 bases clipped from V and 5 bases from J, the junction kept 14 bases outside the gene matches. CDR1 SGHRS and CDR2 YFSETQ come from the germline V gene. The CDR3 loop reads CASSPQGGSTATEAFF. The CDR3 region has the DNA TGCGCCAGCAGCCCGCAGGGGGGGTCGACGGCGACTGAAGCTTTCTTT.

The rearrangement uses TRBV7-6 and TRBJ2-1; 11 bases align to TRBD2. The junction had 3 bases not matched to a gene; V was cut back by 5 bases and J by 6 bases. CDR1 and CDR2 from the germline V gene are SGHVS and FNYEAQ. The CDR3 is made up of 14 amino acids. CDR3 in amino acids: CASSLLAGANEQFF. The CDR3, as DNA: TGTGCCAGCAGCCTACTAGCGGGGGCCAATGAGCAGTTCTTC.

The J gene is TRBJ1-2, the V gene TRBV7-9; D is undetermined. Germline assignment: CDR1 SEHNR and CDR2 FQNEAQ (reference sequence). This CDR3 is built from 14 residues. The V end was cut by 0 bases, the J end by 2 bases, with 7 bases between. In DNA, the CDR3 is TGTGCCAGCAGCTTAGCTCTAGACAACTATGGCTACACCTTC. This gives the protein CASSLALDNYGYTF. Complete variable domain (other parts from reference TRBV7-9 and TRBJ1-2): DTGVSQNPRHKITKRGQNVTFRCDPISEHNRLYWYRQTLGQGPEFLTYFQNEAQLEKSRLLSDRFSAERPKGSFSTLEIQRTEQGDSAMYLCASSLALDNYGYTFGSGTRLTVV.

The chain employs TRBV7-8 and TRBJ1-1; the D is unclear. CDR1 SGHVS and CDR2 FQNEAQ come from the germline V gene. This CDR3 contains 15 residues. Trimming stripped 5 bases from V and 0 bases from J, with 13 bases between. The CDR3 reads CASSRDGLMNTEAFF. DNA for the CDR3: TGTGCCAGCAGCCGAGACGGTCTCATGAACACTGAAGCTTTCTTT.

The rearrangement uses TRBV7-2 and TRBJ2-5; D is tentatively TRBD1 or TRBD2 (7 bases each). Deletions cut 5 bases from V and 4 bases from J, with 17 bases between. The CDR3 is made up of 15 amino acids. Germline V lookup: CDR1 SGHTA, CDR2 FQGNSA. The CDR3 sequence: CASSLDGRGPETQYF. The CDR3 coding sequence is TGTGCCAGCAGCCTAGATGGGAGGGGGCCAGAGACCCAGTACTTC. The full variable domain, its missing parts supplied by reference TRBV7-2 and TRBJ2-5, is GAGVSQSPSNKVTEKGKDVELRCDPISGHTALYWYRQSLGQGLEFLIYFQGNSAPDKSGLPSDRFSAERTGGSVSTLTIQRTQQEDSAVYLCASSLDGRGPETQYFGPGTRLLVL.

The chain links TRBV5-1 to TRBJ2-7; no clear D gene. The CDR3 length is 12 residues. The germline V gene encodes CDR1 SGHRS and CDR2 YFSETQ. The V gene lost 7 bases and the J gene lost 0 bases, with 8 bases spanning the gap. Written as DNA, the CDR3 is TGCGCCAGCGGATTAAGCTCCTACGAGCAGTACTTC. Amino acids: CASGLSSYEQYF.

The chain has TRBV9 and TRBJ1-3; D is perhaps TRBD1 (5 bases). Germline assignment: CDR1 SGDLS and CDR2 YYNGEE. This CDR3 has 15 amino acids. V lost 3 bases to trimming and J lost 0 bases, with 10 bases between them. The CDR3 loop reads CASSAGTASGNTIYF. CDR3 bases: TGTGCCAGCAGCGCTGGGACGGCCTCTGGAAACACCATATATTTT.

This chain links TRBV18 with TRBJ2-7, with TRBD1 matching over 11 bases. Germline-derived CDR1 and CDR2 are KGHSH and LQKENI. The junction had 0 bases not matched to a gene; V was cut back by 0 bases and J by 2 bases. This CDR3 is 15 amino acids long. The CDR3 loop reads CASSPPGQGAYEQYF. The CDR3 DNA is TGTGCCAGCTCACCACCGGGACAGGGGGCCTACGAGCAGTACTTC.

V and J are TRBV10-1 and TRBJ1-1, with D unclear. The CDR3 extends over 13 amino acids. Per the germline V gene, CDR1 is WNHNN and CDR2 is SYGVQD (reference sequence). Trimming pared 6 bases from V and 1 base from J, leaving 9 bases between. CDR3 coding DNA: TGCGCCAGCAGGGCGGACGGGAACACTGAAGCTTTCTTT. Protein product: CASRADGNTEAFF.

This chain uses TRBV11-3 with TRBJ2-2; 10 bases agree with TRBD1. Germline CDR1 is SGHNT and CDR2 is YENEEA. The CDR3 spans 15 residues. The ends lost 5 bases at V and 4 bases at J; junction bases unmatched: 4. The CDR3 sequence: CASSPRTGGTGELFF. CDR3 nucleotide sequence: TGTGCCAGCAGCCCTCGGACAGGGGGCACCGGGGAGCTGTTTTTT.

The chain is built from TRBV3-1 (or the pseudogene TRBV3-2) and TRBJ2-1; the match to TRBD2 covers 10 bases. Germline V gene sequence: CDR1 LGHDT, CDR2 YNNKEL (reference sequence). This CDR3 has 15 residues. The J segment lost 6 bases and the V segment lost 2 bases, leaving 4 bases of the junction unmatched. Here the CDR3 DNA reads TGTGCCAGCAGCCAACGGACTAGCGGTACCAATGAGCAGTTCTTC. Protein: CASSQRTSGTNEQFF.

This chain uses TRBV2 with TRBJ1-2, with 8 positions matching TRBD1. J gave up 5 bases and V 1 base, and 3 bases lay outside the gene matches. CDR3 length equals 14 residues. Germline loops: CDR1 SNHLY, CDR2 FYNNEI. In DNA, the CDR3 is TGTGCCAGCAGTGAAGACAGGGGGTGGTATGGCTACACCTTC. It specifies CASSEDRGWYGYTF.

The chain joins TRBV7-9 to TRBJ2-7; a weak D match, TRBD2 (6 bases). Germline lookup yields CDR1 SEHNR and CDR2 FQNEAQ (reference sequence). The V end was cut by 6 bases, the J end by 0 bases, with 12 bases between. CDR3 size: 14 residues. This chain's CDR3 is CASSYGRDSYEQYF. The CDR3 nucleotides read TGTGCCAGCAGTTACGGGCGGGACTCCTACGAGCAGTACTTC.

In its sample, this clone was seen a few times. The V and J genes are TRBV6-6 and TRBJ1-4; 7 bases match TRBD1. Germline values: CDR1 MNHNY, CDR2 SVGAGI (reference sequence). The V and J ends lost 4 bases and 7 bases, in that order; junction bases with no gene match: 6. The CDR3 consists of 14 residues. This CDR3 is CASSFRQGSEKLFF. In DNA form, the CDR3 reads TGTGCCAGCAGTTTCAGACAGGGATCTGAAAAACTGTTTTTT.

V is TRBV19 and J is TRBJ2-2, with 9 bases identical to TRBD1. The CDR3 is 14 residues long. Per germline, CDR1 LNHDA and CDR2 SQIVND (reference sequence). V shed 9 bases, J shed 7 bases, and the junction held 9 bases outside the gene matches. The CDR3: CASRGDRDGGELFF. Written as DNA, the CDR3 is TGTGCCAGCCGGGGGGACAGGGACGGCGGGGAGCTGTTTTTT.

This rearrangement joins TRBV5-4 to TRBJ2-2; 10 nucleotides align to TRBD1. The CDR3 is 16 amino acids. Germline V CDR1 and CDR2: SGHNT, YYREEE (reference sequence). With V trimmed by 5 bases and J by 1 base, 5 bases remained unmatched. The CDR3 DNA sequence: TGTGCCAGCAGTAACGGACAGGGGGGGAACACCGGGGAGCTGTTTTTT. Its protein is CASSNGQGGNTGELFF.

The CDR3, as DNA: TGTGCCAGCTCATCGGACAGCTACGAGCAGTACTTC. Protein sequence: CASSSDSYEQYF. This sequence joins TRBV18 and TRBJ2-7, with D tentatively TRBD1 (6 bases). Looked up from germline, CDR1 is KGHSH and CDR2 is LQKENI. The length of the CDR3 is 12 residues. V was pared by 5 bases and J by 3 bases, with 8 bases between.

The rearrangement uses TRBV19 and TRBJ2-3; 8 positions match TRBD1. From germline, CDR1 is LNHDA and CDR2 SQIVND (reference sequence). V lost 5 bases and J lost 5; bases outside the gene matches: 9. The CDR3 runs to 15 residues. CDR3 nucleotide sequence: TGTGCCAGTAGTCCTCTCAGGGGGCGGATAGATACGCAGTATTTT. This encodes CASSPLRGRIDTQYF.

The gene calls are TRBV30 and TRBJ2-3; D not resolved. The CDR3 length is 9 residues. The V end was cut by 5 bases, the J end by 8 bases, with 5 bases between. Per germline, CDR1 GTSNPN and CDR2 SVGIG (reference sequence). Here the CDR3 DNA reads TGTGCCTGGTGGGGTACGCAGTATTTT. It encodes CAWWGTQYF.